This TCR beta chain was sequenced during a study of spatial heterogeneity in lung cancer. On the study more broadly: Detection of beta-chain sequences consistently exceeded that of alpha-chain sequences.

Study observations and caveats: Higher tumor mutation counts went along with higher counts of expanded intratumoral alpha and beta TCRs.

Germline V CDR1 and CDR2: DFQATT, SNEGSKA (reference sequence). Unmatched junction bases numbered 4, after V lost 4 bases and J lost 5 bases. CDR3 length equals 12 residues. TCRdb itself ran the 5' RACE reads through MiXCR, one entry per CDR3 protein. Here the sample spans roughly 4,000 distinct CDR3 sequences, 5% to 6.5% being singletons. This clonotype rates as medium-sized. The antigen is not known. Time point specified: sample taken at primary tumor resection. The donors comprised 60 to 85 untreated early-stage non-small cell lung cancer patients. The specimen comprised lung tumor tissue, sampled at surgery. This clonotype was obtained from a female donor with early-stage non-small cell lung cancer. The V call is TRBV20-1, the J call TRBJ2-5; 7 nucleotides match TRBD1. The CDR3, as DNA: TGCAGTGCTACAGGGGGTCGGGAGACCCAGTACTTC. This translates into CSATGGRETQYF.